Below are 22 T cell receptor beta chains sequenced from a single sample in a study of T cell repertoires in cytomegalovirus infection. One entry per CDR3 protein results from TCRdb running MiXCR on the reads. The profile shows fewer than 700,000 distinct CDR3 sequences, 20% to 25% of them singletons. Sequenced: CD8+ T cells from PBMCs. The receptors derive from a human donor in good health (CMV status not recorded). Some clones in this sample may be carry-over from other donors' samples.

This chain uses TRBV19 with TRBJ1-1; D unclear. The CDR3 loop spans 13 amino acids. Germline V gene lookup returns CDR1 LNHDA and CDR2 SQIVND (reference sequence). The ends were cut back, 7 bases at V and 1 base at J, with 10 bases in the middle. CDR3 coding DNA: TGTGCCAGTATTTCCATATCGAACACTGAAGCTTTCTTT. This translates into CASISISNTEAFF.

In its sample, this clonotype was seen a few times. The genes are TRBV7-9 and TRBJ2-1; D not resolved. The V gene lost 2 bases and the J gene lost 1 base, with 12 bases spanning the gap. This CDR3 spans 16 amino acids. Germline CDR1 is SEHNR and CDR2 is FQNEAQ (reference sequence). CDR3 sequence (DNA): TGTGCCAGCAGCTTACTAGGGATTAAATCCTACAATGAGCAGTTCTTC. As protein: CASSLLGIKSYNEQFF.

The table lists this clonotype with a few counts. This could be a read error, since a much larger clone is one nucleotide away. The chain combines TRBV7-2 with TRBJ2-1; D is undetermined. The V gene's germline CDR1 is SGHTA and CDR2 FQGNSA. This CDR3 comprises 15 residues. CDR3 protein: CVSSSDPYPYNEQFF. CDR3 bases: TGTGTCAGCAGCTCGGACCCATACCCCTACAATGAGCAGTTCTTC.

The chain uses TRBV6-6 and TRBJ1-4, with D unresolved. CDR1 is MNHNY, CDR2 SVGAGI, per germline (reference sequence). With 11 bases removed from V and 7 bases from J, the gap between germline ends came to 5 bases. The CDR3 length is 9 residues. The DNA for the CDR3 is TGTGCCGTGGGTGAAAAACTGTTTTTT. It is translated as CAVGEKLFF.

The table lists this clonotype with a few counts. The rearrangement joins TRBV25-1 to TRBJ1-2; 7 bases agree with TRBD1. CDR1 is MGHDK, CDR2 SYGVNS, per germline. The CDR3 contains 15 residues. Trimming removed 6 bases from V and 4 bases from J; junction bases left unmatched: 11. The CDR3 reads CASRGGTVPIYGYTF. CDR3 coding DNA: TGTGCCAGCAGGGGGGGGACAGTCCCAATCTATGGCTACACCTTC.

The rearrangement joins TRBV20-1 to TRBJ1-1, with a weak D call TRBD1 (6 bases). V lost 2 bases and J 8 bases, leaving 12 bases between the germline ends. The CDR3 is made up of 12 amino acids. Germline V gene lookup returns CDR1 DFQATT and CDR2 SNEGSKA (reference sequence). CDR3 amino acids: CSARSHQGEAFF. DNA for the CDR3: TGCAGTGCTAGATCTCACCAGGGGGAAGCTTTCTTT.

The J gene is TRBJ1-1, the V gene TRBV2; D is unclear. The V and J ends lost 6 bases and 3 bases respectively, with 20 bases between them. Germline V lookup: CDR1 SNHLY, CDR2 FYNNEI. The CDR3 runs 16 residues. The CDR3 DNA reads as TGTGCCAGCAGGAGGGCGCAACCCCGCCGGGACACTGAAGCTTTCTTT. It yields the protein CASRRAQPRRDTEAFF.

In the case of this clonotype: This may stem from a read error, because a much larger clone lies one nucleotide away. The chain combines TRBV28 with TRBJ2-5; 14 bases align to TRBD2. CDR1 and CDR2 from the germline V gene are MDHEN and SYDVKM. The CDR3 has 17 residues. The CDR3 nucleotides read TGTGTCAGCAGTTTCGGGGGACTAGCGGGGGACAGGGAGACCCAGTACTTC. Its translation is CVSSFGGLAGDRETQYF.

The chain combines TRBV12-3 or TRBV12-4 with TRBJ2-1; 7 bases fit TRBD2. There are 15 residues in the CDR3. Trimming cost V 3 bases and J 3 bases; bases outside gene matches: 5. Here the CDR3 DNA reads TGTGCCAGCAGTTTTTCCGGGGACTACTACAATGAGCAGTTCTTC. Encoded protein: CASSFSGDYYNEQFF.

Of note for this clonotype: Given a much more abundant clone one base away, this may be a read error. This sequence joins TRBV11-3 and TRBJ2-1; perhaps TRBD1 as D (5 bases). Germline V gene data show CDR1 as SGHNT and CDR2 as YENEEA. The CDR3 is made up of 15 amino acids. The CDR3 DNA reads as TGTGCCAACAGCTCCCGACGGACACCTTACAATGAGCAGTTCTTC. Residues: CANSSRRTPYNEQFF. Based on the CDR3 plus reference TRBV11-3 and TRBJ2-1, the full variable domain is EAGVVQSPRYKIIEKKQPVAFWCNPISGHNTLYWYLQNLGQGPELLIRYENEEAVDDSQLPKDRFSAERLKGVDSTLKIQPAELGDSAVYLCANSSRRTPYNEQFFGPGTRLTVL.

V and J are TRBV19 and TRBJ1-1, with 7 bases that match TRBD1. From germline, CDR1 is LNHDA and CDR2 SQIVND (reference sequence). J gave up 5 bases and V 2 bases, and 5 bases lay outside the gene matches. The CDR3 totals 14 residues. The DNA for the CDR3 is TGTGCCAGTAGTATAAAGGGGGCGTCTACTGAAGCTTTCTTT. This sequence encodes CASSIKGASTEAFF.

J is TRBJ2-7 and V is TRBV11-3; TRBD1 or TRBD2 may be the D gene (6 bases each). Germline loops: CDR1 SGHNT, CDR2 YENEEA. The length of the CDR3 is 14 residues. Trimming stripped 0 bases from V and 5 bases from J, with 11 bases between. The CDR3 region is CASSLDRGQHEQYV. The CDR3 nucleotides read TGTGCCAGCAGCTTAGATCGGGGGCAACACGAGCAGTACGTC.

This clonotype has just a few counts. The rearrangement links TRBV6-6 to TRBJ1-4, with D maybe TRBD1 (6 bases). Germline CDR1 is MNHNY and CDR2 is SVGAGI (reference sequence). The CDR3 totals 14 residues. V lost 2 bases, J lost 7 bases, and 11 bases lay in between. The CDR3 spells CASSYALRGEKLFF. In DNA form, the CDR3 reads TGTGCCAGCAGTTACGCTCTCAGGGGTGAAAAACTGTTTTTT.

The rearrangement links TRBV6-5 to TRBJ2-1; 9 bases map to TRBD1. The trim removed 0 bases at V and 7 bases at J, leaving 10 bases unmatched. The germline V gene has CDR1 MNHEY and CDR2 SVGAGI. This CDR3 is built from 17 residues. The CDR3 nucleotides are TGTGCCAGCAGTTACTCGAGTCGGGACAGGGCTGGAAATGAGCAGTTCTTC. Translating it yields CASSYSSRDRAGNEQFF.

About this clonotype: A clone one base away is much larger, so this may be a read error. The chain combines TRBV7-8 with TRBJ2-3; 8 bases are shared with TRBD2. With 7 bases clipped from V and 1 base from J, the junction kept 10 bases outside the gene matches. The CDR3 runs 16 residues. CDR1 and CDR2 from the germline V gene are SGHVS and FQNEAQ. The CDR3 loop reads CASNPRTSPRTDTQYF. Written as DNA, the CDR3 is TGTGCCAGCAACCCCCGGACTAGCCCTCGCACAGATACGCAGTATTTT.

This clonotype was counted many times. V and J are TRBV7-6 and TRBJ2-1; D might be TRBD1 or TRBD2, each matching 5 bases. The CDR3 contains 14 residues. Germline loops: CDR1 SGHVS, CDR2 FNYEAQ. Between the trimmed V and J ends, which lost 1 base and 5 bases, there was a span of 9 bases. The CDR3: CASSLEGPHNEQFF. CDR3 DNA sequence: TGTGCCAGCAGCTTAGAGGGACCACACAATGAGCAGTTCTTC.

This clonotype came up a few times. This chain joins TRBV2 and TRBJ2-2, with D perhaps TRBD2 (6 bases). CDR1 SNHLY and CDR2 FYNNEI come from the germline V gene. CDR3 length: 16 amino acids. V lost 10 bases and J lost 7, with 25 bases in between. The chain's CDR3 is CAICNPDYDSNGELFF. CDR3 DNA sequence: TGTGCCATTTGTAACCCGGACTACGATAGTAACGGGGAGCTGTTTTTT.

This rearrangement joins TRBV28 to TRBJ1-5, with TRBD1 matching 8 bases. Germline CDR1 reads MDHEN; CDR2 reads SYDVKM. This CDR3 has 14 amino acids. V lost 4 bases to trimming and J lost 3 bases; unmatched junction nucleotides: 2. This chain's CDR3 is CASSSTGDNQPQHF. The CDR3 nucleotides read TGTGCCAGCAGTTCGACAGGGGACAATCAGCCCCAGCATTTT.

J is TRBJ2-2 and V is TRBV5-6; TRBD1 might be the D (6 bases). Trimming shortened V by 0 bases and J by 4 bases, and 10 bases separated the two germline ends. The CDR3 length is 15 residues. Germline CDR1 reads SGHDT; CDR2 reads YYEEEE. CDR3 bases: TGTGCCAGCAGCTTGGCCCTGGACAGCACCGGGGAGCTGTTTTTT. It translates to CASSLALDSTGELFF.

This clonotype has just one count. V usage is TRBV20-1 and J usage is TRBJ1-1, with D possibly matching TRBD1 (5 bases). The V gene's germline CDR1 is DFQATT and CDR2 SNEGSKA (reference sequence). The CDR3 length is 12 residues. V was pared by 5 bases and J by 4 bases, with 11 bases between. Here the CDR3 DNA reads TGCAGTGCTCCGTGGGGGATCACTGAAGCTTTCTTT. It yields the protein CSAPWGITEAFF.

The rearrangement joins TRBV20-1 to TRBJ2-5; 10 bases are a match to TRBD2. Germline V gives CDR1 DFQATT, CDR2 SNEGSKA (reference sequence). CDR3 length equals 13 residues. V shed 3 bases and J 4 bases; nucleotides not matched to a gene: 2. DNA of the CDR3: TGCAGTGCTAGGGCTAGCGGGGGAGAGACCCAGTACTTC. This sequence encodes CSARASGGETQYF.

This clonotype was found a few times. The chain employs TRBV29-1 and TRBJ2-5, with 8 bases matching TRBD1. J lost 4 bases, V lost 3 bases, and 4 bases had no gene match. The germline V gene has CDR1 SQVTM and CDR2 ANQGSEA. The CDR3 covers 13 residues. The DNA of the CDR3 is TGCAGCGTTGAGCAAGGGACAGGAGAGACCCAGTACTTC. Its protein is CSVEQGTGETQYF.